The rows below give T cell receptor beta chains drawn from one sample of a study of human T cells and chemical hapten exposure. One entry per CDR3 protein results from TCRdb running MiXCR on the RACE reads. Of approximately 79,000 distinct CDR3 sequences listed, 8.5% are singletons. Sample: whole blood, taken in connection with sensitization to the hapten diphenylcyclopropenone (DPC). Receptors were obtained from a man aged 40-49 years with alopecia areata. Some clones in this sample may be carry-over from other donors' samples. The CDR3 runs from the conserved cysteine through the conserved F or W. The order of the fields is clone size, J gene, D gene, V gene, CDR3 DNA, CDR3 protein. A D gene is named only where the DNA matches it firmly. Size is stated for part of the rows, as once, few or many counts, or as a class when the clone is expanded.

many | TRBJ2-6 | NA | TRBV29-1 | TGCAGCACAACTGGGCCTGGGGCCAACGTCCTGACTTTC | CSTTGPGANVLTF
few | TRBJ2-1 | TRBD2 | TRBV27 | TGTGCCAGCAGTTCCGGGACTAGCGGAGACAATGAGCAGTTCTTC | CASSSGTSGDNEQFF
many | TRBJ2-3 | TRBD2 | TRBV20-1 | TGCAGTGCTAGATCCCTGGCGGGAGGGCAGGGTACGCAGTATTTT | CSARSLAGGQGTQYF
many | TRBJ2-7 | NA | TRBV27 | TGTGCCAGCAGTTCGGTAAGGTCCTACGAGCAGTACTTC | CASSSVRSYEQYF
NA | TRBJ1-3 | NA | TRBV4-1 | TGCGCCAGCAGCCAAGAACGGATCTATGGAAACACCATATATTTT | CASSQERIYGNTIYF
NA | TRBJ2-1 | NA | TRBV7-8 | TGTGCCAGCAGCTTAAACGTGGGAGGCGGTATCCATGAGCAGTTCTTC | CASSLNVGGGIHEQFF
many | TRBJ2-1 | TRBD1 | TRBV14 | TGTGCCAGCAGCCTCGTGACAGGGTCGTGGAATGAGCAGTTCTTC | CASSLVTGSWNEQFF
NA | TRBJ1-6 | TRBD1 | TRBV27 | TGTGCCAGCAGATATAGACCGGGACAGGGGTCGCGTAATTCACCCCTCCACTTT | CASRYRPGQGSRNSPLHF
many | TRBJ1-4 | NA | TRBV6-1 | TGTGCCAGCAGTGAAAGTCGGTTGAATGAAAAACTGTTTTTT | CASSESRLNEKLFF
NA | TRBJ2-7 | NA | TRBV29-1 | TGCAGCGTGCGAGCGGTGACCTACGAGCAGTACTTC | CSVRAVTYEQYF
many | TRBJ2-7 | NA | TRBV7-2 | TGTGCCAGCAGCTTAGCGCAGGACAGATTTCATACCTACGAGCAGTACTTC | CASSLAQDRFHTYEQYF
many | TRBJ1-6 | NA | TRBV5-6 | TGTGCCAGCAGCTTGGTAGGGGACGGATCACCCCTCCACTTT | CASSLVGDGSPLHF
few | TRBJ2-4 | NA | TRBV7-9 | TGTCCCCCGAGGCAGCAACTAGCCAAAAACATTCAGTACTTC | CPPRQQLAKNIQYF
many | TRBJ1-2 | TRBD1 | TRBV5-1 | TGCGCCAGCAGCTTGGCCCGTCAGTCCGGGACAGAGAACCCCTATGGCTACACCTTC | CASSLARQSGTENPYGYTF
many | TRBJ2-3 | NA | TRBV29-1 | TGCAGCGTTAACAGGGCTAGCACAGATACGCAGTATTTT | CSVNRASTDTQYF
NA | TRBJ2-1 | NA | TRBV10-3 | TGTGCCATCAGCACTGGGTCTGGGGACAATGAGCAGTTCTTC | CAISTGSGDNEQFF
many | TRBJ1-4 | NA | TRBV12-3/TRBV12-4 | TGTGCCAGCAGTTTAGTTGGGGGGGCTGGGGAAAAACTGTTTTTT | CASSLVGGAGEKLFF
NA | TRBJ1-3 | TRBD1 | TRBV20-1 | TGCAGTGCTAGAGATAACAGGGGGGTCTCTGGAAACACCATATATTTT | CSARDNRGVSGNTIYF
NA | TRBJ1-1 | NA | TRBV9 | TGTGCCAGCAGCGTAGGGTTAATTTCGGAGGAAGCTTTCTTT | CASSVGLISEEAFF
many | TRBJ2-7 | NA | TRBV6-5 | TGTGCCAGCAGTGCCCGGGACAATTACGAGCAGTACTTC | CASSARDNYEQYF
few | TRBJ2-2 | NA | TRBV10-3 | TGTGCCATCAGTGAAGACTTGAACACCGGGGAGCTGTTTTTT | CAISEDLNTGELFF
many | TRBJ1-2 | TRBD1 | TRBV20-1 | TGCAGTGCTGCAGCGGGACAGAACTATGGCTACACCTTC | CSAAAGQNYGYTF
NA | TRBJ2-1 | TRBD2 | TRBV29-1 | TGCAGCGTTGAAGGGCTAGCGGGAGGATCGGGCCCCCGATACAATGAGCAGTTCTTC | CSVEGLAGGSGPRYNEQFF
few | TRBJ2-7 | TRBD1 | TRBV7-9 | TGTGCCAGCAGCTCCCCCGGGACAGGGAGGCACGAGCAGTACTTC | CASSSPGTGRHEQYF
many | TRBJ2-6 | NA | TRBV24-1 | TGTGCCACCAGTCTTTCTGGGGCCAACGTCCTGACTTTC | CATSLSGANVLTF
many | TRBJ1-1 | NA | TRBV11-2 | TGTGCCAGCAGCCTTAGAGGGAACACTGAAGCTTTCTTT | CASSLRGNTEAFF
many | TRBJ2-7 | NA | TRBV6-2/TRBV6-3 | TGTGCCAGCAGTCAGACTAGGGAGCAGTACTTC | CASSQTREQYF
NA | TRBJ2-1 | TRBD2 | TRBV6-6 | TGTGCCAGCAGTTACGGGCGGGGGGGCTCCTACAATGAGCAGTTCTTC | CASSYGRGGSYNEQFF
NA | TRBJ2-3 | TRBD2 | TRBV12-3/TRBV12-4 | TGTGCCAGCAGTCACGGACTAGCGAGCACAGATACGCAGTATTTT | CASSHGLASTDTQYF
few | TRBJ2-1 | TRBD2 | TRBV20-1 | TGCAGTGCTAGCCGGGGACTAGCGGGAGGTGAGCAGTTCTTC | CSASRGLAGGEQFF
many | TRBJ1-1 | NA | TRBV24-1 | TGTGCCACCAGTGATTCGTCCCGGAGCACTGAAGCTTTCTTT | CATSDSSRSTEAFF
NA | TRBJ2-5 | NA | TRBV12-3/TRBV12-4 | TGTGCCAGCAGTTTGGGGCAGGGGATCCAAGAGACCCAGTACTTC | CASSLGQGIQETQYF
NA | TRBJ2-3 | NA | TRBV2 | TGTGCCAGCAGTGAAGAGGCGGCAGCGTATACGCAGTATTTT | CASSEEAAAYTQYF
many | TRBJ2-2 | TRBD1 | TRBV20-1 | TGCAGTGCTATCGGGACAGAGAACACCGGGGAGCTGTTTTTT | CSAIGTENTGELFF
few | TRBJ2-2 | NA | TRBV4-3 | TGCGCCAGCAGCCAAGATCCCCGGGGGCCGGACGGGGAGCTGTTTTTT | CASSQDPRGPDGELFF
NA | TRBJ1-5 | NA | TRBV2 | TGTGCCAGTGGGCCCAACCACGGCAATCAGCCCCAGCATTTT | CASGPNHGNQPQHF
many | TRBJ2-1 | NA | TRBV12-3/TRBV12-4 | TGTGCCAGCAGCCCCGGGGGTTCGGAGCAGTTCTTC | CASSPGGSEQFF
many | TRBJ1-4 | NA | TRBV5-1 | TGCGCCAGCAGCTGGGACACAACTAATGAAAAACTGTTTTTT | CASSWDTTNEKLFF
NA | TRBJ2-1 | TRBD2 | TRBV4-1 | TGCGCCAGCAGCCAAGATCTAGCGGTCTCCTACAATGAGCAGTTCTTC | CASSQDLAVSYNEQFF
NA | TRBJ2-1 | NA | TRBV6-2/TRBV6-3 | TGTGCCAGCAGTTACAAAGTCACCGGTGAGCAGTTCTTC | CASSYKVTGEQFF
few | TRBJ2-5 | NA | TRBV7-2 | TGTGCCAGCGCTAGCCTCCAAGAGACCCAGTACTTC | CASASLQETQYF
NA | TRBJ1-6 | NA | TRBV4-2 | TGTGCCAGCAGCCAAGGTCTAGGGTGGAATTCACCCCTCCACTTT | CASSQGLGWNSPLHF
few | TRBJ1-1 | NA | TRBV7-9 | TGTGCCAGCAGCTTAGGTTTAGCAGGTGAAGCTTTCTTT | CASSLGLAGEAFF
few | TRBJ2-1 | TRBD2 | TRBV28 | TGTGCCAGCGGAGGGCCGGGACTAGGCCTCTATGAGCAGTTCTTC | CASGGPGLGLYEQFF
many | TRBJ2-5 | NA | TRBV5-1 | TGCGCCAGCAGCTTGGCCATGGAGACCCAGTACTTC | CASSLAMETQYF
NA | TRBJ1-1 | NA | TRBV6-5 | TGTGCCAGCAGGCTCACAAGGAACACTGAAGCTTTCTTT | CASRLTRNTEAFF
few | TRBJ1-2 | NA | TRBV27 | TGTGCCAGCAGTACCATTGACAGGAGAGCTAACTATGGCTACACCTTC | CASSTIDRRANYGYTF
few | TRBJ1-3 | NA | TRBV28 | TGTGCCAGCACCCTACCCCTCGGAAACACCATATATTTT | CASTLPLGNTIYF
NA | TRBJ2-3 | NA | TRBV6-5 | TGTGCCAGCAGTCCCGGGGTCTTCAGGCGTGGAGATACGCAGTATTTT | CASSPGVFRRGDTQYF
few | TRBJ2-7 | NA | TRBV28 | TGTGCCAGCAGCTCTCGGACTCTTCCCTACGAGCAGTACTTC | CASSSRTLPYEQYF
NA | TRBJ2-2 | NA | TRBV30 | TGTGCCTGGGTGGGATCCGGGGAGCTGTTTTTT | CAWVGSGELFF
many | TRBJ1-2 | TRBD1 | TRBV9 | TGTGCCAGCAGCGTAGAAGGGGCAGGGGGGTTCTATGGCTACACCTTC | CASSVEGAGGFYGYTF
once | TRBJ2-2 | TRBD1 | TRBV28 | TGTGCCAGCCTCTCCGGACAGGGGCACACCGGGGAGCTGTTTTTT | CASLSGQGHTGELFF
NA | TRBJ2-3 | TRBD2 | TRBV2 | TGTGCCAGCACCCTAGCGGTCACAGATACGCAGTATTTT | CASTLAVTDTQYF
few | TRBJ1-5 | NA | TRBV5-5 | TGTGCCAGCAGCTTGTTGGGGGTTAGCAATCAGCCCCAGCATTTT | CASSLLGVSNQPQHF
NA | TRBJ2-1 | TRBD2 | TRBV3-1 | TGTGCCAGCAGCCAAGTTCGGCGACTAGCGGGATACAATGAGCAGTTCTTC | CASSQVRRLAGYNEQFF
NA | TRBJ2-1 | NA | TRBV5-1 | TGCGCCAGCAGCTTCGGGCAAAGCTCCTACAATGAGCAGTTCTTC | CASSFGQSSYNEQFF
NA | TRBJ2-1 | TRBD2 | TRBV27 | TGTGCCAGCAGTTTGACTAGCGGGAGGTTTGTCAATGAGCAGTTCTTC | CASSLTSGRFVNEQFF
NA | TRBJ1-3 | NA | TRBV6-6 | TGTGCCAGCAGTTACCGGCAGCCAGGGAACGGAAACACCATATATTTT | CASSYRQPGNGNTIYF
NA | TRBJ2-3 | NA | TRBV6-2/TRBV6-3 | TGTGCCAGCACCCGATACGGGGCTAGCACAGATACGCAGTATTTT | CASTRYGASTDTQYF